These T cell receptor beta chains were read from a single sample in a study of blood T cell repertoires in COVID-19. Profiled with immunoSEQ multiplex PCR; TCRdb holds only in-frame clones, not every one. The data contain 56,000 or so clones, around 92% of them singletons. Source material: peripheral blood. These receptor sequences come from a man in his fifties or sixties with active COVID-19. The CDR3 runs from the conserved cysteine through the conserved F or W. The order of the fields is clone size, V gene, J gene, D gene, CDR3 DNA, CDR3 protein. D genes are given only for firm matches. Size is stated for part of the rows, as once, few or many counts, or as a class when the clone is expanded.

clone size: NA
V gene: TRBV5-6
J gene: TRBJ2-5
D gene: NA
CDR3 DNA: TGTGCCAGCAGCTTGGTTGGCCCTCAGTACTTC
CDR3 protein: CASSLVGPQYF

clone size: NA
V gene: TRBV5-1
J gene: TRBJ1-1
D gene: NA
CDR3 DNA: TGCGCCAGCAGCGGCTTGAACACTGAAGCTTTCTTT
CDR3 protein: CASSGLNTEAFF

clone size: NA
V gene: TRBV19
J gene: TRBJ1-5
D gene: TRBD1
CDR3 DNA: TGTGCCAGTACCGATACAGGGGTAAGCAATCAGCCCCAGCATTTT
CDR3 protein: CASTDTGVSNQPQHF

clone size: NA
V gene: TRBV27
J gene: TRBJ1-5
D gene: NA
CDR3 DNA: TGTGCCAGCAGTTTGTCCAGTACCCGGCCCCAGCATTTT
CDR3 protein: CASSLSSTRPQHF

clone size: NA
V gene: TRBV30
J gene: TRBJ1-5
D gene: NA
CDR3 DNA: TGTGCCTGGAAGGCGGGGACGGGGACGATCGATAGCAATCAGCCCCAGCATTTT
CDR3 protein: CAWKAGTGTIDSNQPQHF

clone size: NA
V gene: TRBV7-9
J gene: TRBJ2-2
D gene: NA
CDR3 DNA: TGTGCCAGCAGCTCCTCCGACTTCCAAATTGACCGGGAGCTGTTTTTT
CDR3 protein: CASSSSDFQIDRELFF

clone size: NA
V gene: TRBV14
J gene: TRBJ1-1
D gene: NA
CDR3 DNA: TGTGCCAGCAGCCAATTCGGACAGAAGAACACTGAAGCTTTCTTT
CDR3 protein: CASSQFGQKNTEAFF

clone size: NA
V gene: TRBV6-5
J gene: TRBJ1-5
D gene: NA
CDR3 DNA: TGTGCCAGCCAACTGATCGGAGAACAGCCCCAGCATTTT
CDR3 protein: CASQLIGEQPQHF

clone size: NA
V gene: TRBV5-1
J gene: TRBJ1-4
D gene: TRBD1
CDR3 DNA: TGCGCCAGCAGCGAGATGACAGGGACATATGAAAAACTGTTTTTT
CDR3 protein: CASSEMTGTYEKLFF

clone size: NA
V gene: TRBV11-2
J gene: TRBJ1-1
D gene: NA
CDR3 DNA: TGTGCCAGCAGCTTAGAGGGGGGACTTAAGAACACTGAAGCTTTCTTT
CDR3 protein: CASSLEGGLKNTEAFF

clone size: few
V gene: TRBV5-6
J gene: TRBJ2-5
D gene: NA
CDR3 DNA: TGTGCCAGCAGCTTGAGCCCTAGCCGGTCGGAGACCCAGTACTTC
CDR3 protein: CASSLSPSRSETQYF

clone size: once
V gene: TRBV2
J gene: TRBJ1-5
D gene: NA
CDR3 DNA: TGTGCCAGCAGCGAAGGGACTGACTTTCGGCCCCAGCATTTT
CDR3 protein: CASSEGTDFRPQHF

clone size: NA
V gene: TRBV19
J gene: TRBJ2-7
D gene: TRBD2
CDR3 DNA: TGTGCCAGTAGTGCTTACCTCATGACTAGCGGGAGGGCCCGGGACGAGCAGTACTTC
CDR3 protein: CASSAYLMTSGRARDEQYF

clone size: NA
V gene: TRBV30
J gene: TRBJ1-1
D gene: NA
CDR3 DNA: TGTGCCTGGAGTTATCTCACTGAAGCTTTCTTT
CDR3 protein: CAWSYLTEAFF

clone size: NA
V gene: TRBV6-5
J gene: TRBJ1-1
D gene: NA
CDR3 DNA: TGTGCCAGCAGTTACGCACAGGGTTTAGGCACTGAAGCTTTCTTT
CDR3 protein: CASSYAQGLGTEAFF

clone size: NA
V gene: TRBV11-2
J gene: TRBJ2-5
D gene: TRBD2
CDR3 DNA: TGTGCCAGCAGCTCTCAGCGGGGGGCCGAACCGAGGGAGACCCAGTACTTC
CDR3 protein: CASSSQRGAEPRETQYF

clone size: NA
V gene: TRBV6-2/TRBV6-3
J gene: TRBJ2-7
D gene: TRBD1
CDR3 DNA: TGTGCCAGCAGTTACTCGAGGCAGGGGGCGGCCTACGAGCAGTACTTC
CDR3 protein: CASSYSRQGAAYEQYF

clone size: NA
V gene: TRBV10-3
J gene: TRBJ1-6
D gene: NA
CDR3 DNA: TGTGCCATCAGTGATTTGGACAGAAATTCACCCCTCCACTTT
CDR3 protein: CAISDLDRNSPLHF

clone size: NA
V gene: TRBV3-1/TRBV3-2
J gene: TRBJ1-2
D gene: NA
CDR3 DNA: TGTGCCAGCAGCGAAGTCCGGGGGGGTAGTGATGGCTACACCTTC
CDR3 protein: CASSEVRGGSDGYTF

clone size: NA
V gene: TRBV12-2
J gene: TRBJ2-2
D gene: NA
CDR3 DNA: TGTGCAAGTCGCTTCCGACGGGACAGGGAGGAGACCGGGGAGCTGTTTTTT
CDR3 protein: CASRFRRDREETGELFF

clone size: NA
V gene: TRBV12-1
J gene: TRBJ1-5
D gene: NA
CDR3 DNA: TGTGCCAGCAGCGCCGGGACAGGGCTACTGGATAGCAATCAGCCCCAGCATTTT
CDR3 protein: CASSAGTGLLDSNQPQHF

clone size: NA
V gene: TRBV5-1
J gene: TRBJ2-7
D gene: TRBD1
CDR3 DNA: TGCGCCAGCAGCGCAAGGACAGGGATGGGTGAGCAGTACTTC
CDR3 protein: CASSARTGMGEQYF

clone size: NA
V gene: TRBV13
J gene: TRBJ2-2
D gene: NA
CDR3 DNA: TGTGCCAGCAGCGTCGGACAAAGAGTCCGATCGGGGGAGCTGTTTTTT
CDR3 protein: CASSVGQRVRSGELFF

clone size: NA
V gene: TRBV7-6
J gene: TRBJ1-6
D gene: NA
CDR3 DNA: TGTGCCAGCAGCTTAGGGATAAAGACAGTACGGATAGCCCATAGCCATAATTCACCCCTCCACTTT
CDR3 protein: CASSLGIKTVRIAHSHNSPLHF

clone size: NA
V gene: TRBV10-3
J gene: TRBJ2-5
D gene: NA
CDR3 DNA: TGTGCCATCAGTGAAGGTGAAGGGAGAGGAGAGACCCAGTACTTC
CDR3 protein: CAISEGEGRGETQYF

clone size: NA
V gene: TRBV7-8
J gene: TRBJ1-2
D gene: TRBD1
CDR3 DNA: TGTGCCAGCAGCTACGTCGCTGACAGGGGGCGCATATACGGCTACACCTTC
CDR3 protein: CASSYVADRGRIYGYTF

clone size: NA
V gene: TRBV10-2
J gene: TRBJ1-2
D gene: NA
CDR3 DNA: TGCGCCAGCAGTGAACAACAAACCCTCTCCGGCTACACCTTC
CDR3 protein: CASSEQQTLSGYTF

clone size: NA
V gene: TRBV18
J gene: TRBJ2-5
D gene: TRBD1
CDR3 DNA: TGTGCCAGCTCGGACAGGGGTCGGGGAAAAGAGACCCAGTACTTC
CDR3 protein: CASSDRGRGKETQYF